Listed here are 15 T cell receptor beta chains from one sample, sequenced in a study of cytomegalovirus exposure and HLA in healthy donors. The PCR made use of 60 Vbeta and 13 Jbeta primers. Profiling relied on immunoSEQ multiplex PCR, and the TCRdb table lists in-frame clones only, not all of them. The repertoire includes approximately 130,000 clones, roughly 73% of them detected once, and 0.9% to 1.2% sits in the top ten. The sample taken for sequencing was PBMCs. All receptors come from a male donor in good health and CMV-seronegative.

This chain joins TRBV19 and TRBJ1-5; no definite D call. Trimming cost V 2 bases and J 5 bases, with 7 bases left between them. The CDR3 has 13 amino acids. Germline lookup yields CDR1 LNHDA and CDR2 SQIVND (reference sequence). The CDR3 nucleotides read TGTGCCAGTAGTATATTGGGAGATCAGCCCCAGCATTTT. Amino acids: CASSILGDQPQHF.

V is TRBV2 and J is TRBJ2-5; 7 bases match TRBD2. Trimming took 2 bases from V and 3 from J; bases not matched to a gene: 3. Germline V gives CDR1 SNHLY, CDR2 FYNNEI. There are 14 residues in the CDR3. The CDR3 here is CASSEMGLKETQYF. As DNA, the CDR3 is TGTGCCAGCAGTGAAATGGGACTAAAAGAGACCCAGTACTTC.

This clone has only a few counts. The V and J genes are TRBV30 and TRBJ2-7; TRBD1 might be the D (5 bases). Germline assignment: CDR1 GTSNPN and CDR2 SVGIG (reference sequence). The CDR3 loop spans 14 amino acids. Deletions cut 1 base from V and 2 bases from J, with 12 bases between. In DNA, the CDR3 is TGTGCCTGGAGTGGGGCAGGGCTTACCTACGAGCAGTACTTC. It encodes CAWSGAGLTYEQYF.

This clone was counted between two and nine times. This chain joins TRBV29-1 and TRBJ1-1; possible D gene TRBD1, 5 bases. The V and J ends lost 6 bases and 11 bases respectively, with 16 bases between them. Germline V CDR1 and CDR2: SQVTM, ANQGSEA. The CDR3 runs 11 residues. The DNA for the CDR3 is TGCAGCGTAAGGGGCTTGGGTGAGGCTTTCTTT. Protein sequence: CSVRGLGEAFF.

This clone has more than one count but fewer than ten. V gene TRBV4-3 combines with J gene TRBJ2-7, with D unresolved. V lost 0 bases and J lost 4, with 13 bases in between. The CDR3 spans 15 residues. Germline-derived CDR1 and CDR2 are LGHNA and YSLEER. The CDR3 spells CASSQEFPPGYEQYF. The CDR3, as DNA: TGCGCCAGCAGCCAAGAATTTCCCCCCGGGTACGAGCAGTACTTC.

In this sample, this clone turned up a few times. This chain links TRBV4-2 with TRBJ1-1; D remains unclear. CDR1 and CDR2 from the germline V gene are LGHNA and YNFKEQ. The CDR3 runs 16 residues. Trimming pared 0 bases from V and 1 base from J, leaving 12 bases between. CDR3 sequence: CASSQDIRGRNTEAFF. Here the CDR3 DNA reads TGTGCCAGCAGCCAAGATATCCGAGGGAGGAACACTGAAGCTTTCTTT.

The V gene is TRBV10-1, the J gene TRBJ1-3, with TRBD1 identical over 7 bases. The CDR3 contains 17 residues. Trimming cost V 5 bases and J 0 bases; bases outside gene matches: 10. The germline gives CDR1 WNHNN, CDR2 SYGVQD (reference sequence). Here the CDR3 reads CASSKLPGGRSGNTIYF. Here the CDR3 DNA reads TGCGCCAGCAGTAAACTTCCAGGGGGGCGCTCTGGAAACACCATATATTTT.

J is TRBJ2-2 and V is TRBV11-2; D is perhaps TRBD2 (7 bases). The germline gives CDR1 SGHAT, CDR2 FQNNGV. The V end lost 1 base, the J end lost 6 bases, and 21 bases lay between the germline ends. CDR3 length: 18 residues. The DNA for the CDR3 is TGTGCCAGCAGCTTAGTCACAAGTGGGGGGGCCGGGGCCGGGGAGCTGTTTTTT. Protein sequence: CASSLVTSGGAGAGELFF.

This clone was seen once. The chain couples TRBV19 to TRBJ1-5; D possibly corresponds to TRBD1 (5 bases). Germline V gene lookup returns CDR1 LNHDA and CDR2 SQIVND (reference sequence). The CDR3 length is 20 residues. V was trimmed by 0 bases and J by 0 bases, leaving 21 bases between them. The CDR3 sequence is CASSIDRGQGLWSSNQPQHF. CDR3 in DNA: TGTGCCAGTAGTATAGATAGGGGTCAGGGATTGTGGTCTAGCAATCAGCCCCAGCATTTT.

The chain employs TRBV29-1 and TRBJ1-1; D is undetermined. The CDR3 is made up of 13 amino acids. In germline, CDR1 is SQVTM, CDR2 ANQGSEA. V was shortened by 4 bases and J by 0 bases, with 9 bases between the two germline ends. CDR3 coding DNA: TGCAGCGTTGTCAAGCTATTGAACACTGAAGCTTTCTTT. Amino acids: CSVVKLLNTEAFF.

This chain links TRBV7-2 with TRBJ2-1; TRBD2 is a possible D gene (5 bases). The V gene lost 1 base and the J gene lost 6 bases, with 10 bases spanning the gap. This CDR3 is 14 amino acids long. The germline V gene has CDR1 SGHTA and CDR2 FQGNSA. The CDR3 loop is CASSLGTPVNEQFF. The CDR3 DNA sequence: TGTGCCAGCAGCTTAGGGACTCCTGTCAATGAGCAGTTCTTC.

The J gene is TRBJ2-7, the V gene TRBV5-1; D is possibly TRBD1 (6 bases). V lost 4 bases, J lost 0 bases, and 11 bases lay in between. Per the germline V gene, CDR1 is SGHRS and CDR2 is YFSETQ. CDR3 length equals 14 residues. CDR3 DNA: TGCGCCAGCAGCATCCGGGACACCTCCTACGAGCAGTACTTC. It is translated as CASSIRDTSYEQYF.

The rearrangement joins TRBV11-3 to TRBJ2-3, with a tentative D call TRBD1 (6 bases). Germline assignment: CDR1 SGHNT and CDR2 YENEEA. CDR3 length: 14 amino acids. The V and J ends lost 3 bases and 4 bases respectively, with 11 bases between them. The CDR3: CASSFAGVSDTQYF. CDR3 in DNA: TGTGCCAGCAGCTTCGCAGGGGTTTCAGATACGCAGTATTTT.

CDR3 sequence: CASRPSGENTEAFF. The CDR3 DNA reads as TGTGCCAGCAGGCCTTCGGGAGAGAACACTGAAGCTTTCTTT. J is TRBJ1-1 and V is TRBV6-1; D uncertain. The CDR3 loop spans 14 amino acids. Germline assignment: CDR1 MNHNS and CDR2 SASEGT. Trimming pared 6 bases from V and 1 base from J, leaving 12 bases between.

The gene calls are TRBV6-5 and TRBJ1-5; D ambiguous. The CDR3 totals 16 residues. Trimming removed 2 bases from V and 8 bases from J, with 19 bases in between. The germline gives CDR1 MNHEY, CDR2 SVGAGI. CDR3 loop: CASSYQEGRFLEPQHF. Written as DNA, the CDR3 is TGTGCCAGCAGTTACCAGGAGGGCCGGTTCCTTGAGCCCCAGCATTTT.